A single sample is the source of the 29 T cell receptor beta chains below, sequenced in a study of T cell responses to AZD1222 COVID-19 vaccine. This table comes from immunoSEQ multiplex PCR, and its TCRdb copy is limited to in-frame clones, with some not included. Among about 140,000 clones listed, about 90% were seen once. The sequencing used peripheral blood, collected 28 days after the second AZD1222 dose. The source of these receptors is an adult who received the AZD1222 COVID-19 vaccine.

The chain is built from TRBV7-3 and TRBJ2-5; D is uncertain. The CDR3 has 13 amino acids. Germline lookup yields CDR1 SGHTA and CDR2 FQGTGA. With 5 bases removed from V and 5 bases from J, the gap between germline ends came to 12 bases. As DNA, the CDR3 is TGTGCCAGCAGCCGCGGCCCGAGGGAGACCCAGTACTTC. Its protein product is CASSRGPRETQYF.

The DNA for the CDR3 is TGTGCCAGCAGTTTCTCGGCCACAGGGGGCGGTGAAAAACTGTTTTTT. Protein product: CASSFSATGGGEKLFF. The V gene is TRBV27, the J gene TRBJ1-4; 9 bases are a match to TRBD1. Per germline, CDR1 MNHEY and CDR2 SMNVEV (reference sequence). The CDR3 runs 16 residues. The ends lost 3 bases at V and 7 bases at J; junction bases unmatched: 9. Filled out from reference TRBV27 and TRBJ1-4, the complete variable domain reads EAQVTQNPRYLITVTGKKLTVTCSQNMNHEYMSWYRQDPGLGLRQIYYSMNVEVTDKGDVPEGYKVSRKEKRNFPLILESPSPNQTSLYFCASSFSATGGGEKLFFGSGTQLSVL.

The V gene is TRBV6-5, the J gene TRBJ2-5; D remains unclear. The CDR3 length is 14 residues. Between the trimmed V and J ends, which lost 0 bases and 2 bases, there was a span of 7 bases. Germline loops: CDR1 MNHEY, CDR2 SVGAGI. CDR3 sequence reads: CASSYSRTQETQYF. The CDR3, as DNA: TGTGCCAGCAGTTACTCGAGAACACAAGAGACCCAGTACTTC.

The gene calls are TRBV5-4 and TRBJ1-2; 7 nucleotides match TRBD1. The germline V gene has CDR1 SGHNT and CDR2 YYREEE (reference sequence). The CDR3 sequence is 15 residues long. The J segment lost 1 base and the V segment lost 3 bases, leaving 6 bases of the junction unmatched. CDR3 region: CASSSGTDFNYGYTF. The CDR3 nucleotides read TGTGCCAGCAGCTCCGGGACAGATTTTAACTATGGCTACACCTTC.

The chain uses TRBV18 and TRBJ1-5; 7 nucleotides align to TRBD1. The CDR3 spans 15 residues. V was pared by 2 bases and J by 7 bases, with 8 bases of the junction left unmatched. Germline lookup yields CDR1 KGHSH and CDR2 LQKENI. This chain's CDR3 is CASSPLGTASQPQHF. The CDR3 DNA follows: TGTGCCAGCTCACCATTAGGGACAGCTTCACAGCCCCAGCATTTT.

This chain uses TRBV10-3 with TRBJ2-1; D call uncertain. The germline gives CDR1 ENHRY, CDR2 SYGVKD. CDR3 size: 13 residues. Trimming took 2 bases from V and 8 from J, leaving 10 bases between them. CDR3 protein: CAISEELRYEQFF. DNA for the CDR3: TGTGCCATCAGTGAGGAGTTAAGGTATGAGCAGTTCTTC.

This sequence joins TRBV18 and TRBJ2-5; D is perhaps TRBD2 (6 bases). Looked up from germline, CDR1 is KGHSH and CDR2 is LQKENI. Trimming removed 2 bases from V and 1 base from J, with 14 bases in between. CDR3 length equals 16 residues. The DNA of the CDR3 is TGTGCCAGCTCACCAGCAGCAGCGGGCCCCCAAGAGACCCAGTACTTC. Amino acids: CASSPAAAGPQETQYF.

The CDR3, as DNA: TGTGCCAGCAGCCAAGCTAGCGTCAGCGATACGCAGTATTTT. Translated, it gives CASSQASVSDTQYF. This chain uses TRBV3-1 (or the pseudogene TRBV3-2) with TRBJ2-3; weak D call: TRBD2 (6 bases). The V gene lost 1 base and the J gene lost 6 bases, with 11 bases spanning the gap. CDR1 and CDR2 (germline): LGHDT, YNNKEL (reference sequence). The CDR3 runs 14 residues.

V is TRBV6-5 and J is TRBJ2-2; possible D gene TRBD1, 6 bases. Per germline, CDR1 MNHEY and CDR2 SVGAGI. This CDR3 comprises 16 residues. Deletions cut 0 bases from V and 6 bases from J, with 14 bases between. CDR3 residues: CASSYSGAGDPGELFF. In nucleotides, the CDR3 is TGTGCCAGCAGTTACTCGGGGGCAGGGGACCCCGGGGAGCTGTTTTTT.

This rearrangement joins TRBV4-1 to TRBJ2-2, with 9 bases aligning to TRBD2. The J segment lost 5 bases and the V segment lost 5 bases, leaving 15 bases of the junction unmatched. From germline, CDR1 is MGHRA and CDR2 YSYEKL. This CDR3 is 18 amino acids long. The CDR3 is CASSSPLLSGGRTGELFF. The DNA of the CDR3 is TGCGCCAGCAGCTCTCCATTACTTAGCGGGGGTCGGACCGGGGAGCTGTTTTTT.

V gene TRBV25-1 combines with J gene TRBJ2-2; TRBD1 matches at 8 bases. V trimming: 7 bases; J trimming: 7 bases; junction bases outside the gene matches: 5. The CDR3 extends over 13 amino acids. CDR1 is MGHDK, CDR2 SYGVNS, per germline. The DNA for the CDR3 is TGTGCCAGCAACCAGGGGGCATACGGGGAGCTGTTTTTT. Protein product: CASNQGAYGELFF.

The J gene is TRBJ2-1, the V gene TRBV7-6; maybe TRBD2 (6 bases). CDR1 and CDR2 (germline): SGHVS, FNYEAQ. The V end lost 0 bases, the J end lost 9 bases, and 12 bases lay between the germline ends. The CDR3 consists of 14 residues. CDR3: CASSLARPGGEQFF. In DNA form, the CDR3 reads TGTGCCAGCAGCTTAGCCAGGCCCGGGGGTGAGCAGTTCTTC.

The chain recombines TRBV10-3 with TRBJ1-1; 7 nucleotides agree with TRBD1. The CDR3 contains 14 residues. After removal of 9 bases from V and 2 bases from J, the junction contained 9 bases not matched to a gene. Germline V CDR1 and CDR2: ENHRY, SYGVKD. CDR3 DNA: TGTGCCATTAGACTGACAGGGTTAAACACTGAAGCTTTCTTT. Protein sequence: CAIRLTGLNTEAFF.

The chain carries TRBV18 and TRBJ2-1; D remains ambiguous. The ends were cut back, 5 bases at V and 5 bases at J, with 10 bases in the middle. Germline loops: CDR1 KGHSH, CDR2 LQKENI. The CDR3 has 13 residues. Here the CDR3 reads CASSVLTDNEQFF. The CDR3 nucleotides are TGTGCCAGCTCAGTATTGACTGACAATGAGCAGTTCTTC.

V usage is TRBV4-1 and J usage is TRBJ2-7; no definite D call. Germline V gene data show CDR1 as MGHRA and CDR2 as YSYEKL. The CDR3 consists of 13 residues. V dropped 0 bases and J dropped 2 bases, with 5 bases sitting between them. Here the CDR3 reads CASSQDRAYEQYF. In DNA, the CDR3 is TGCGCCAGCAGCCAAGACAGAGCCTACGAGCAGTACTTC.

This clone came up once. The genes are TRBV9 and TRBJ2-3, with 9 bases that match TRBD2. Trimming at V came to 4 bases and at J to 0 bases, leaving 9 bases not matched to a gene. There are 17 residues in the CDR3. CDR1 and CDR2 from the germline V gene are SGDLS and YYNGEE. The CDR3 spells CASSTRYSGGSTDTQYF. DNA of the CDR3: TGTGCCAGCAGCACCCGGTACAGCGGGGGGAGCACAGATACGCAGTATTTT. The full variable domain, rest sourced from reference TRBV9 and TRBJ2-3, is DSGVTQTPKHLITATGQRVTLRCSPRSGDLSVYWYQQSLDQGLQFLIQYYNGEERAKGNILERFSAQQFPDLHSELNLSSLELGDSALYFCASSTRYSGGSTDTQYFGPGTRLTVL.

The V gene is TRBV7-2, the J gene TRBJ2-5, with 9 nucleotides matching TRBD2. V lost 0 bases to trimming and J lost 5 bases; unmatched junction nucleotides: 7. Germline V gives CDR1 SGHTA, CDR2 FQGNSA. The length of the CDR3 is 16 residues. The CDR3 is CASSLARAGGRETQYF. The CDR3 nucleotides are TGTGCCAGCAGCTTAGCGCGAGCGGGGGGAAGGGAGACCCAGTACTTC.

The CDR3 nucleotides read TGTGCCAGCAGTCGAGGGAGCTACGAGCAGTACTTC. This encodes CASSRGSYEQYF. The rearrangement joins TRBV6-2 or TRBV6-3 to TRBJ2-7; possibly TRBD2 for D (5 bases). This CDR3 is 12 amino acids long. The germline CDR1 and CDR2 sequences are MNHEY and SVGEGT. Trimming took 5 bases from V and 3 from J, leaving 8 bases between them.

Comments on this clone: The junction departs from the called germline gene at one end, perhaps through a read error. The chain links TRBV7-7 to TRBJ1-1; perhaps TRBD1 as D (5 bases). CDR3 length: 13 amino acids. The V gene's germline CDR1 is SSHAT and CDR2 FNYEAQ (reference sequence). CDR3 DNA sequence: TGTGCTAGCAGCTTAGGCAGGGAGACTGAAGCTTTCTTT. It codes for CASSLGRETEAFF.

The chain recombines TRBV7-9 with TRBJ1-6, with D unclear. Germline CDR1 SEHNR, CDR2 FQNEAQ (reference sequence). The ends were cut back, 4 bases at V and 0 bases at J, with 10 bases in the middle. This CDR3 is built from 16 residues. CDR3 bases: TGTGCCAGCAGCTCTGCCCGTAGCTCCTATAATTCACCCCTCCACTTT. The encoded protein is CASSSARSSYNSPLHF.

The J gene is TRBJ2-5, the V gene TRBV15, with D possibly matching TRBD1 (6 bases). CDR3 length: 15 amino acids. V lost 6 bases, J lost 1 base, and 15 bases lay in between. Germline assignment: CDR1 LNHNV and CDR2 YYDKDF (reference sequence). The CDR3 sequence is CATSRQAVFQETQYF. CDR3 coding DNA: TGTGCCACCAGTAGACAGGCCGTATTCCAAGAGACCCAGTACTTC.

CDR3 DNA sequence: TGCGCCAGCAGCTTCAACTACAGGGAGCTGAACACTGAAGCTTTCTTT. It encodes CASSFNYRELNTEAFF. J is TRBJ1-1 and V is TRBV5-1, with D perhaps matching TRBD1 (6 bases). The germline V gene encodes CDR1 SGHRS and CDR2 YFSETQ. The CDR3 sequence is 16 residues long. V was shortened by 2 bases and J by 0 bases, with 14 bases between the two germline ends.

J is TRBJ1-5 and V is TRBV15; D ambiguous. CDR3 length: 12 amino acids. Germline loops: CDR1 LNHNV, CDR2 YYDKDF (reference sequence). The V end lost 3 bases, the J end lost 1 base, and 1 base lay between the germline ends. The chain's CDR3 is CATSRSNQPQHF. The CDR3 nucleotides are TGTGCCACCAGCAGGAGCAATCAGCCCCAGCATTTT.

The J gene is TRBJ1-5, the V gene TRBV3-1 (or the pseudogene TRBV3-2); D uncertain. The CDR3 consists of 14 residues. CDR1 LGHDT and CDR2 YNNKEL come from the germline V gene (reference sequence). V was cut by 5 bases and J by 0 bases, with 8 bases left in between. The CDR3 DNA follows: TGTGCCAGCAGCAAGCGGGGTAGCAATCAGCCCCAGCATTTT. Residues: CASSKRGSNQPQHF.

The rearrangement joins TRBV3-1 (or the pseudogene TRBV3-2) to TRBJ1-3; D is uncertain. Trimming took off 1 base at V and 4 bases at J, with 11 bases between the two ends. CDR3 length: 15 amino acids. Per the germline V gene, CDR1 is LGHDT and CDR2 is YNNKEL (reference sequence). CDR3 region: CASSQGTISGNTIYF. CDR3 nucleotide sequence: TGTGCCAGCAGCCAAGGAACGATCTCGGGAAACACCATATATTTT.

The rearrangement uses TRBV11-3 and TRBJ2-7, with D perhaps assigned TRBD1 or TRBD2 (6 bases each). Germline V gene lookup returns CDR1 SGHNT and CDR2 YENEEA. The ends were cut back, 6 bases at V and 2 bases at J, with 14 bases in the middle. The CDR3 runs 14 residues. The chain's CDR3 is CASSPGGGPYEQYF. CDR3 nucleotides: TGTGCCAGCAGTCCCGGTGGGGGGCCCTACGAGCAGTACTTC.

V is TRBV28 and J is TRBJ2-1, with 8 bases aligning to TRBD1. CDR1 and CDR2 (germline): MDHEN, SYDVKM. V lost 7 bases and J lost 4; bases outside the gene matches: 6. This CDR3 region has 14 residues. The CDR3 nucleotides read TGTGCCAGCACGGCAGGGGACAGGTACAATGAGCAGTTCTTC. Translated, it gives CASTAGDRYNEQFF.

The gene calls are TRBV4-1 and TRBJ2-4; D gene unclear. The V gene's germline CDR1 is MGHRA and CDR2 YSYEKL. V lost 0 bases and J lost 9, with 12 bases in between. The CDR3 has 14 amino acids. The CDR3 here is CASSQELRPSIQYF. The CDR3 DNA sequence: TGCGCCAGCAGCCAAGAGCTGAGGCCGAGCATTCAGTACTTC.

This clone has a handful of counts. The chain combines TRBV9 with TRBJ2-5, with a weak D call TRBD2 (5 bases). Germline CDR1 SGDLS, CDR2 YYNGEE. This CDR3 comprises 15 residues. V was trimmed by 2 bases and J by 5 bases, leaving 16 bases between them. The CDR3, as DNA: TGTGCCAGCAGCGTCAGGACTGGCGCTCAGGAGACCCAGTACTTC. Protein sequence: CASSVRTGAQETQYF. Supplemented by reference TRBV9 and TRBJ2-5, the full variable domain reads DSGVTQTPKHLITATGQRVTLRCSPRSGDLSVYWYQQSLDQGLQFLIQYYNGEERAKGNILERFSAQQFPDLHSELNLSSLELGDSALYFCASSVRTGAQETQYFGPGTRLLVL.